These 10 T cell receptor beta chains originate from one sample sequenced in a study of cytomegalovirus exposure and HLA in healthy donors. PCR employed 60 Vbeta and 13 Jbeta primers. The data were produced by immunoSEQ multiplex PCR, yet TCRdb's version contains in-frame clones alone and is incomplete. The sample has 150,000 to 170,000 clones; around 80% are singletons. Sequenced sample: PBMCs. Receptors were obtained from a woman in her 40s in good health and CMV-seronegative.

V gene TRBV10-3 combines with J gene TRBJ1-2; 8 nucleotides line up with TRBD1. The CDR3 contains 15 residues. The V gene end was trimmed by 5 bases and the J gene end by 4 bases; junction bases not matched to a gene: 9. Looked up from germline, CDR1 is ENHRY and CDR2 is SYGVKD. The CDR3 DNA is TGTGCCATCAGTTCCGGGACAGGTGGGGGCTATGGCTACACCTTC. As protein: CAISSGTGGGYGYTF.

The chain uses TRBV5-4 and TRBJ2-4; possibly TRBD1 for D (6 bases). Germline V gene lookup returns CDR1 SGHNT and CDR2 YYREEE (reference sequence). The CDR3 contains 13 residues. The V gene lost 4 bases and the J gene lost 7 bases, with 12 bases spanning the gap. CDR3 protein: CASSQQGRNIQYF. For the CDR3, the DNA is TGTGCCAGCAGCCAACAGGGCCGTAACATTCAGTACTTC.

This chain joins TRBV27 and TRBJ1-4; D remains ambiguous. Deletions cut 3 bases from V and 9 bases from J, with 11 bases between. The length of the CDR3 is 13 residues. Germline CDR1 reads MNHEY; CDR2 reads SMNVEV (reference sequence). CDR3 sequence: CASSLVYSKKLFF. The CDR3 nucleotides are TGTGCCAGCAGTTTGGTCTATTCGAAAAAACTGTTTTTT.

The chain couples TRBV27 to TRBJ1-1; no reliable D call. V gave up 7 bases and J gave up 0 bases, with 12 bases separating them. This CDR3 comprises 14 residues. Per germline, CDR1 MNHEY and CDR2 SMNVEV (reference sequence). This CDR3 reads CASKSSGMNTEAFF. The DNA for the CDR3 is TGTGCCAGCAAGTCCTCCGGGATGAACACTGAAGCTTTCTTT.

The J gene is TRBJ2-7, the V gene TRBV5-4; 7 bases are a match to TRBD1. Germline CDR1 is SGHNT and CDR2 is YYREEE (reference sequence). Unmatched junction bases numbered 10, after V lost 6 bases and J lost 4 bases. The CDR3 runs to 14 residues. The CDR3, as DNA: TGTGCCAGCACCCTGGGACAGAACCGGTACGAGCAGTACTTC. This translates into CASTLGQNRYEQYF.

This rearrangement joins TRBV5-6 to TRBJ1-6; 8 bases align to TRBD1. Trimming removed 2 bases from V and 10 bases from J; junction bases left unmatched: 5. There are 14 residues in the CDR3. CDR1 is SGHDT and CDR2 is YYEEEE in the germline V gene. The CDR3 nucleotides are TGTGCCAGCAGCTTTCCGGACAGGGAGTCACCCCTCCACTTT. Residues: CASSFPDRESPLHF.

The chain employs TRBV9 and TRBJ2-7; 9 bases are a match to TRBD1. This CDR3 has 16 residues. Germline V gene data show CDR1 as SGDLS and CDR2 as YYNGEE. The V segment lost 3 bases and the J segment 0 bases; nucleotides outside the gene matches: 7. The CDR3 DNA is TGTGCCAGCAGCGCGGGGACAGGGAAGGTCTCCTACGAGCAGTACTTC. It encodes CASSAGTGKVSYEQYF.

This rearrangement joins TRBV5-1 to TRBJ1-6; 8 bases agree with TRBD1. Germline V gene lookup returns CDR1 SGHRS and CDR2 YFSETQ. The junction had 9 bases not matched to a gene; V was cut back by 4 bases and J by 0 bases. The CDR3 spans 18 residues. The CDR3 DNA reads as TGCGCCAGCAGCGAGAGGAACACAGGGGGCTCCTATAATTCACCCCTCCACTTT. It yields the protein CASSERNTGGSYNSPLHF.

This sequence joins TRBV5-1 and TRBJ2-5, with TRBD2 identical over 10 bases. With 2 bases clipped from V and 2 bases from J, the junction kept 6 bases outside the gene matches. This CDR3 contains 16 residues. The germline CDR1 and CDR2 sequences are SGHRS and YFSETQ. The CDR3 DNA sequence: TGCGCCAGCAGCTTATCAGGACTAGCGGTTCAAGAGACCCAGTACTTC. This gives the protein CASSLSGLAVQETQYF.

The CDR3 loop reads CASSFGQGAGSYNSPLHF. CDR3 DNA: TGCGCCAGCAGCTTTGGACAGGGGGCCGGCTCCTATAATTCACCCCTCCACTTT. The chain has TRBV5-1 and TRBJ1-6; 11 nucleotides agree with TRBD1. Germline V gene lookup returns CDR1 SGHRS and CDR2 YFSETQ. The CDR3 covers 18 residues. V trimming: 2 bases; J trimming: 0 bases; junction bases outside the gene matches: 4.